This TCR beta chain was documented in a study of cytomegalovirus exposure and HLA in healthy donors. The germline CDR1 and CDR2 sequences are LNHDA and SQIVND (reference sequence). This CDR3 is built from 14 residues. Trimming at V came to 6 bases and at J to 2 bases, leaving 3 bases not matched to a gene. On this clone: Antigen: not known.

In the PCR, 60 Vbeta and 13 Jbeta primers were used. The method was immunoSEQ multiplex PCR; TCRdb's version includes in-frame clones alone and lacks a portion of them. Among fewer than 250,000 clones listed, roughly four fifths were seen once. Notes on the study in general: Most TCR beta V segments were productive about 90% or about 30% of the time in an earlier analysis. A later analysis linked about 17,000 TCR beta sequences to HLA alleles at 0.05 false discovery rate. Exclusion applied to some V segments, including TRBV6-2 and TRBV6-3, as they were indistinguishable.

This sequence joins TRBV19 and TRBJ1-3, with TRBD1 matching over 8 bases. The sequence derives from a girl aged 2 to 9 in good health and CMV-seronegative. Source material: PBMCs. CDR3 amino acids: CASSPGGTGNTIYF. In nucleotides, the CDR3 is TGTGCCAGTAGCCCAGGGGGCACTGGAAACACCATATATTTT.